The 19 T cell receptor beta chains listed next were all sequenced from one sample in a study of cytomegalovirus exposure and HLA in healthy donors. The protocol was immunoSEQ multiplex PCR, while the TCRdb copy is restricted to in-frame clones and leaves out a portion. Of some 170,000 clones listed, roughly 84% are singletons. The sample comprised PBMCs. These TCRs come from a man younger than 45 in good health and CMV-seropositive.

The chain is built from TRBV27 and TRBJ1-2; D not certain. Between the trimmed V and J ends, which lost 5 bases and 0 bases, there was a span of 19 bases. The CDR3 is 17 amino acids. Germline V gene sequence: CDR1 MNHEY, CDR2 SMNVEV (reference sequence). CDR3 nucleotides: TGTGCCAGCAGTCCGTCTTTTGCGACATCTACTAACTATGGCTACACCTTC. Translated, it gives CASSPSFATSTNYGYTF.

CDR3 sequence reads: CASTTGGTPGYEQYF. CDR3 bases: TGTGCCAGCACCACGGGGGGGACACCCGGATACGAGCAGTACTTC. The V call is TRBV28, the J call TRBJ2-7, with TRBD2 matching 8 bases. J gave up 4 bases and V 7 bases, and 12 bases lay outside the gene matches. The CDR3 is made up of 15 amino acids. CDR1 MDHEN and CDR2 SYDVKM come from the germline V gene. The full variable domain, rest sourced from reference TRBV28 and TRBJ2-7, is DVKVTQSSRYLVKRTGEKVFLECVQDMDHENMFWYRQDPGLGLRLIYFSYDVKMKEKGDIPEGYSVSREKKERFSLILESASTNQTSMYLCASTTGGTPGYEQYFGPGTRLTVT.

V gene TRBV6-5 combines with J gene TRBJ2-1; 12 nucleotides agree with TRBD2. This CDR3 is 14 amino acids long. V shed 7 bases, J shed 10 bases, and the junction held 8 bases outside the gene matches. Per germline, CDR1 MNHEY and CDR2 SVGAGI. For the CDR3, the DNA is TGTGCCAGCACCCGACTAGCGGGGGCCGGGGAGCAGTTCTTC. Encoded protein: CASTRLAGAGEQFF.

V gene TRBV2 combines with J gene TRBJ1-4; D gene uncertain. Germline V gives CDR1 SNHLY, CDR2 FYNNEI. This CDR3 is 13 amino acids long. V was clipped by 6 bases and J by 5 bases, with 10 bases between them. CDR3 sequence: CASRVPGNEKLFF. DNA of the CDR3: TGTGCCAGCAGGGTCCCGGGGAATGAAAAACTGTTTTTT.

As concerns this clone: The same CDR3 is also encoded by other DNA sequences in this sample. V is TRBV28 and J is TRBJ2-2, with TRBD2 identical over 9 bases. Germline CDR1 and CDR2: MDHEN and SYDVKM. The ends lost 4 bases at V and 3 bases at J; junction bases unmatched: 3. The CDR3 spans 15 residues. CDR3 sequence reads: CASSSRLADTGELFF. For the CDR3, the DNA is TGTGCCAGCAGTTCCCGACTAGCGGACACCGGGGAGCTGTTTTTT.

The chain joins TRBV6-6 to TRBJ2-7, with unresolved D. Germline CDR1 is MNHNY and CDR2 is SVGAGI (reference sequence). Trimming stripped 2 bases from V and 3 bases from J, with 5 bases between. The CDR3 length is 12 residues. The CDR3 bases are TGTGCCAGCAGTTACGGCTTCTACGAGCAGTACTTC. The encoded protein is CASSYGFYEQYF.

This chain uses TRBV7-2 with TRBJ2-5; TRBD1 agrees at 8 bases. Trimming cost V 3 bases and J 2 bases; bases outside gene matches: 5. The CDR3 is 15 residues long. CDR1 and CDR2 from the germline V gene are SGHTA and FQGNSA. CDR3 in amino acids: CASSFRTGKQETQYF. As DNA, the CDR3 is TGTGCCAGCAGCTTTAGGACAGGGAAACAAGAGACCCAGTACTTC.

The rearrangement joins TRBV13 to TRBJ2-7, with 14 bases that match TRBD2. This CDR3 is built from 15 residues. Germline loops: CDR1 PRHDT, CDR2 FYEKMQ (reference sequence). Losses at the gene ends were 3 bases for V and 7 bases for J; bases not matched to a gene: 5. The CDR3 DNA follows: TGTGCCAGCAGCTTCGGACTAGCGGGAGGAGGTGAGCAGTACTTC. This sequence encodes CASSFGLAGGGEQYF.

CDR3 sequence reads: CASSYSGPRQETQYF. In DNA form, the CDR3 reads TGTGCCAGCAGTTACTCCGGTCCGCGACAAGAGACCCAGTACTTC. The chain uses TRBV6-5 and TRBJ2-5; D gene uncertain. Between the trimmed V and J ends, which lost 0 bases and 2 bases, there was a span of 10 bases. The germline V gene encodes CDR1 MNHEY and CDR2 SVGAGI. The length of the CDR3 is 15 residues.

The rearrangement links TRBV2 to TRBJ1-1, with a weak D call TRBD1 (5 bases). This CDR3 comprises 14 residues. V lost 3 bases to trimming and J lost 7 bases, with 15 bases between them. Germline V gene data show CDR1 as SNHLY and CDR2 as FYNNEI. The chain's CDR3 is CASSEEGLSDEAFF. The CDR3 region has the DNA TGTGCCAGCAGTGAGGAGGGGTTAAGTGATGAAGCTTTCTTT. Using reference TRBV2 and TRBJ1-1 for the parts outside the CDR3, the full variable domain is EPEVTQTPSHQVTQMGQEVILRCVPISNHLYFYWYRQILGQKVEFLVSFYNNEISEKSEIFDDQFSVERPDGSNFTLKIRSTKLEDSAMYFCASSEEGLSDEAFFGQGTRLTVV.

This chain joins TRBV2 and TRBJ1-1; no firm D call. Trimming removed 5 bases from V and 2 bases from J, with 12 bases in between. Germline assignment: CDR1 SNHLY and CDR2 FYNNEI. CDR3 length equals 14 residues. DNA for the CDR3: TGTGCCAGCAGTCTACGGGGAACTAACACTGAAGCTTTCTTT. Translating it yields CASSLRGTNTEAFF.

The CDR3 coding sequence is TGTGCCAGCAGTGAGCTTCGGGGCTCCTACAATGAGCAGTTCTTC. Amino acids: CASSELRGSYNEQFF. The V and J genes are TRBV11-3 and TRBJ2-1; D is possibly TRBD2 (5 bases). The germline V gene encodes CDR1 SGHNT and CDR2 YENEEA. V shed 6 bases and J shed 0 bases, with 12 bases lying between them. The CDR3 length is 15 residues.

Only one count was recorded for this clone. The chain carries TRBV18 and TRBJ2-1, with TRBD1 identical over 10 bases. The length of the CDR3 is 14 residues. The V gene's germline CDR1 is KGHSH and CDR2 LQKENI. V lost 3 bases to trimming and J lost 7 bases; unmatched junction nucleotides: 3. The chain's CDR3 is CASSPRQGANEQFF. The CDR3 nucleotides read TGTGCCAGCTCACCCCGACAGGGGGCAAATGAGCAGTTCTTC.

The chain recombines TRBV12-5 with TRBJ1-2; TRBD1 aligns across 8 bases. Germline CDR1 reads LGHNT; CDR2 reads FRNRAP. This CDR3 spans 15 amino acids. V shed 4 bases, J shed 6 bases, and the junction held 10 bases outside the gene matches. In nucleotides, the CDR3 is TGTGCTAGTGGTTCATCCGGGACAGGCGGCGATGGCTACACCTTC. It specifies CASGSSGTGGDGYTF.

CDR3 sequence reads: CASRALTDTQYF. The CDR3 DNA sequence: TGTGCCAGCAGGGCCCTCACAGATACGCAGTATTTT. The J gene is TRBJ2-3, the V gene TRBV2, with D unclear. V was trimmed by 6 bases and J by 2 bases, leaving 6 bases between them. The CDR3 runs to 12 residues. Germline V gene data show CDR1 as SNHLY and CDR2 as FYNNEI.

This chain connects TRBV19 to TRBJ2-7; a weak D match, TRBD2 (5 bases). The germline gives CDR1 LNHDA, CDR2 SQIVND (reference sequence). The CDR3 spans 13 residues. With 9 bases removed from V and 3 bases from J, the gap between germline ends came to 15 bases. CDR3 region: CASARLGSYEQYF. CDR3 DNA: TGTGCCAGCGCTCGCTTGGGGAGCTACGAGCAGTACTTC. Based on the CDR3 plus reference TRBV19 and TRBJ2-7, the full variable domain is DGGITQSPKYLFRKEGQNVTLSCEQNLNHDAMYWYRQDPGQGLRLIYYSQIVNDFQKGDIAEGYSVSREKKESFPLTVTSAQKNPTAFYLCASARLGSYEQYFGPGTRLTVT.

V and J are TRBV4-3 and TRBJ2-7; D might be TRBD2 (5 bases). Per germline, CDR1 LGHNA and CDR2 YSLEER. V lost 0 bases and J lost 3, with 9 bases in between. The CDR3 loop spans 14 amino acids. CDR3 protein: CASSQDSTSYEQYF. The CDR3 bases are TGCGCCAGCAGCCAAGATTCTACTAGCTACGAGCAGTACTTC.

The chain recombines TRBV19 with TRBJ2-5; the match to TRBD1 covers 7 bases. Unmatched junction bases numbered 8, after V lost 1 base and J lost 3 bases. The CDR3 has 16 residues. Looked up from germline, CDR1 is LNHDA and CDR2 is SQIVND (reference sequence). The CDR3 coding sequence is TGTGCCAGTAGTATAGCGAAGACAGGGTTAAAAGAGACCCAGTACTTC. Residues: CASSIAKTGLKETQYF.

The chain combines TRBV28 with TRBJ2-1; the match to TRBD2 covers 9 bases. Germline loops: CDR1 MDHEN, CDR2 SYDVKM. This CDR3 contains 13 residues. After removal of 5 bases from V and 8 bases from J, the junction contained 4 bases not matched to a gene. The CDR3 DNA sequence: TGTGCCAGCAGTCGTAGCGGGAGCGATGAGCAGTTCTTC. Its protein product is CASSRSGSDEQFF.